This T cell receptor beta chain came from a study of CD8 T cells in Susac syndrome. With random hexamers, roughly 0.45 to 1 ug RNA was reverse transcribed. An immunoSEQ multiplex PCR amplified TCR beta CDR3 over 54 Vbeta and 13 Jbeta. MiXCR was run by TCRdb on the immunoSEQ multiplex PCR reads, yielding one entry per CDR3 protein. This table has 150,000 or so distinct CDR3 sequences, 93% appearing once. Germline V gene data show CDR1 as SGHTA and CDR2 as FQGNSA. The CDR3 totals 14 residues. J gave up 5 bases and V 5 bases, and 8 bases lay outside the gene matches. TEMRA cells were FACS-enriched, with CD8+ and CD4+ T cells isolated negatively. This clonotype was seen just once.

Material: CD4+ T cells from PBMCs. The receptor was isolated from a human donor in good health. The chain is built from TRBV7-2 and TRBJ2-5; 7 bases align to TRBD2. CDR3: CASSPGTTRETQYF. The CDR3 bases are TGTGCCAGCAGCCCTGGGACTACCCGGGAGACCCAGTACTTC.